Below are 31 T cell receptor beta chains sequenced from a single sample in a study of PD-1 blockade in mismatch repair-deficient tumors. Here immunoSEQ multiplex PCR was the method, and the copy in TCRdb shows in-frame clones only, minus some. The sample lists 11,000 to 15,000 clones; under 90% were seen once. Documented time point: identical approximately nine-day culture without peptide (control). These receptors lack a known antigen. The sequencing here drew on cells cultured in vitro, taken from a patient treated with pembrolizumab. The receptor set was obtained from an adult with mismatch repair-deficient cancer.

The V gene is TRBV4-1, the J gene TRBJ2-3; 9 bases map to TRBD1. V was clipped by 3 bases and J by 8 bases; unmatched bases: 9. This CDR3 is built from 15 residues. Germline V gene sequence: CDR1 MGHRA, CDR2 YSYEKL. The chain's CDR3 is CASSHPGQGSSTQYF. Here the CDR3 DNA reads TGCGCCAGCAGCCACCCGGGACAGGGTAGTTCTACGCAGTATTTT.

This chain links TRBV18 with TRBJ1-5; 10 positions agree with TRBD1. This CDR3 has 14 residues. The J segment lost 4 bases and the V segment lost 6 bases, leaving 3 bases of the junction unmatched. Germline V CDR1 and CDR2: KGHSH, LQKENI. CDR3 DNA: TGTGCCAGCTCCGGGACAGGGGCTAATCAGCCCCAGCATTTT. As protein: CASSGTGANQPQHF.

The rearrangement joins TRBV5-4 to TRBJ2-7; TRBD2 aligns across 12 bases. Germline V gene sequence: CDR1 SGHNT, CDR2 YYREEE (reference sequence). The CDR3 spans 14 residues. V gave up 4 bases and J gave up 2 bases; unmatched junction bases: 1. The CDR3 spells CASSRLAGAYEQYF. The CDR3 DNA reads as TGTGCCAGCAGCCGACTAGCGGGGGCCTACGAGCAGTACTTC.

The chain is built from TRBV5-1 and TRBJ2-1, with D perhaps matching TRBD1 or TRBD2 (6 bases each). Per germline, CDR1 SGHRS and CDR2 YFSETQ. The CDR3 is made up of 21 amino acids. With 0 bases removed from V and 0 bases from J, the gap between germline ends came to 25 bases. The CDR3 coding sequence is TGCGCCAGCAGCTTGGAGGTCAGGAGGGGGGAAACTACTATCTCCTACAATGAGCAGTTCTTC. It translates to CASSLEVRRGETTISYNEQFF.

V is TRBV4-1 and J is TRBJ1-3; 10 bases agree with TRBD1. Germline V gene lookup returns CDR1 MGHRA and CDR2 YSYEKL. The CDR3 sequence is 17 residues long. Trimming cost V 4 bases and J 0 bases; bases outside gene matches: 6. In DNA, the CDR3 is TGCGCCAGCAGCCGACAGGGGGCTTTACTCTCTGGAAACACCATATATTTT. As protein: CASSRQGALLSGNTIYF.

The chain couples TRBV5-1 to TRBJ2-3; D is unresolved. Germline V gene lookup returns CDR1 SGHRS and CDR2 YFSETQ. V lost 1 base to trimming and J lost 3 bases, with 6 bases between them. This CDR3 is built from 13 residues. The CDR3 loop reads CASSLNPTDTQYF. For the CDR3, the DNA is TGCGCCAGCAGCTTGAACCCAACAGATACGCAGTATTTT. Together with reference TRBV5-1 and TRBJ2-3, the CDR3 gives the full variable domain: KAGVTQTPRYLIKTRGQQVTLSCSPISGHRSVSWYQQTPGQGLQFLFEYFSETQRNKGNFPGRFSGRQFSNSRSEMNVSTLELGDSALYLCASSLNPTDTQYFGPGTRLTVL.

V is TRBV19 and J is TRBJ1-5; D remains ambiguous. Germline assignment: CDR1 LNHDA and CDR2 SQIVND (reference sequence). Trimming stripped 2 bases from V and 0 bases from J, with 11 bases between. This CDR3 region has 16 residues. For the CDR3, the DNA is TGTGCCAGTAGTATACAAGGGATTAATAGCAATCAGCCCCAGCATTTT. Its protein is CASSIQGINSNQPQHF.

The chain has TRBV7-2 and TRBJ2-1; unclear D gene. This CDR3 spans 16 amino acids. Trimming left V 1 base short and J 6 bases short, with 16 bases between. Per germline, CDR1 SGHTA and CDR2 FQGNSA. CDR3 protein: CASSLVAPTLTNEQFF. The CDR3 DNA follows: TGTGCCAGCAGCTTAGTGGCCCCAACCCTTACCAATGAGCAGTTCTTC.

The gene calls are TRBV11-2 and TRBJ2-5; 10 bases line up with TRBD2. V lost 5 bases and J lost 4; bases outside the gene matches: 10. The CDR3 contains 16 residues. The germline gives CDR1 SGHAT, CDR2 FQNNGV. This CDR3 is CASSALAGVLGETQYF. CDR3 DNA: TGTGCCAGCAGCGCCCTAGCGGGAGTGCTTGGAGAGACCCAGTACTTC.

The chain employs TRBV27 and TRBJ1-2, with 8 bases fitting TRBD1. Germline lookup yields CDR1 MNHEY and CDR2 SMNVEV (reference sequence). The CDR3 is 17 residues long. V lost 6 bases, J lost 1 base, and 13 bases stayed unmatched. CDR3 coding DNA: TGTGCCAGCAGAATAATAGGAGGGGGACAGGATAACTATGGCTACACCTTC. Translating it yields CASRIIGGGQDNYGYTF.

The rearrangement joins TRBV11-3 to TRBJ1-1, with 9 bases fitting TRBD1. The germline gives CDR1 SGHNT, CDR2 YENEEA. The CDR3 runs to 13 residues. The V gene end was trimmed by 4 bases and the J gene end by 6 bases; junction bases not matched to a gene: 3. The chain's CDR3 is CASSSGTGSEAFF. The DNA for the CDR3 is TGTGCCAGCAGCTCCGGGACAGGGTCTGAAGCTTTCTTT.

The rearrangement joins TRBV7-6 to TRBJ1-3; 9 positions agree with TRBD1. The trim removed 4 bases at V and 4 bases at J, leaving 14 bases unmatched. Looked up from germline, CDR1 is SGHVS and CDR2 is FNYEAQ. This CDR3 has 18 residues. For the CDR3, the DNA is TGTGCCAGCAGCTGGCGGGGAGACGGGACAGGGAGAGGAAACACCATATATTTT. The encoded protein is CASSWRGDGTGRGNTIYF.

V usage is TRBV19 and J usage is TRBJ1-2, with D perhaps TRBD1 (5 bases). The germline V and J ends were trimmed by 11 bases and 2 bases, with 21 bases remaining between them. The V gene's germline CDR1 is LNHDA and CDR2 SQIVND (reference sequence). CDR3 length: 15 residues. CDR3 protein: CAGWTGAVYNYGYTF. The CDR3 DNA reads as TGTGCCGGGTGGACCGGGGCAGTATACAACTATGGCTACACCTTC.

The chain employs TRBV29-1 and TRBJ2-7; D remains unclear. Trimming removed 5 bases from V and 0 bases from J, with 11 bases in between. This CDR3 has 13 amino acids. Germline CDR1 SQVTM, CDR2 ANQGSEA. The chain's CDR3 is CSVLGRSSYEQYF. The CDR3 DNA reads as TGCAGCGTTTTGGGCAGAAGCTCCTACGAGCAGTACTTC.

The chain joins TRBV28 to TRBJ1-5; tentative D call: TRBD1 (5 bases). Trimming cost V 1 base and J 3 bases, with 10 bases left between them. Germline V gives CDR1 MDHEN, CDR2 SYDVKM. The CDR3 runs 15 residues. The CDR3, as DNA: TGTGCCAGCAGTTTATTGGGACCGTACAATCAGCCCCAGCATTTT. This encodes CASSLLGPYNQPQHF.

CDR3 DNA sequence: TGTGCCAGCAACCCGTGGGGGACTAGGGGCACCGGGGAGCTGTTTTTT. It specifies CASNPWGTRGTGELFF. The chain links TRBV28 to TRBJ2-2; 8 nucleotides align to TRBD2. The V and J ends lost 7 bases and 4 bases, in that order; junction bases with no gene match: 11. Germline CDR1 and CDR2: MDHEN and SYDVKM. CDR3 length equals 16 residues.

The chain is built from TRBV15 and TRBJ1-5, with TRBD1 matching over 7 bases. V trimming: 8 bases; J trimming: 0 bases; junction bases outside the gene matches: 1. CDR3 length: 13 residues. Germline-derived CDR1 and CDR2 are LNHNV and YYDKDF (reference sequence). The CDR3 DNA is TGTGCCACCGGGACAGATAGCAATCAGCCCCAGCATTTT. It translates to CATGTDSNQPQHF. Supplemented by reference TRBV15 and TRBJ1-5, the full variable domain reads DAMVIQNPRYQVTQFGKPVTLSCSQTLNHNVMYWYQQKSSQAPKLLFHYYDKDFNNEADTPDNFQSRRPNTSFCFLDIRSPGLGDTAMYLCATGTDSNQPQHFGDGTRLSIL.

The chain joins TRBV28 to TRBJ1-1, with no clear D. The CDR3 contains 11 residues. CDR1 is MDHEN and CDR2 is SYDVKM in the germline V gene. V was cut by 6 bases and J by 8 bases, with 10 bases left in between. The CDR3 DNA follows: TGTGCCAGCAGGTCCGTTACCGAAGCTTTCTTT. Encoded protein: CASRSVTEAFF.

The CDR3 bases are TGTGCCAGTAGTTATGAGGGGAGAGGTTCACCCCTCCACTTT. The encoded protein is CASSYEGRGSPLHF. The J gene is TRBJ1-6, the V gene TRBV19; tentatively, D is TRBD1 (5 bases). The germline V gene encodes CDR1 LNHDA and CDR2 SQIVND (reference sequence). The CDR3 length is 14 residues. V lost 5 bases, J lost 9 bases, and 14 bases lay in between.

The V call is TRBV28, the J call TRBJ2-7; D unclear. Germline loops: CDR1 MDHEN, CDR2 SYDVKM. CDR3 length equals 13 residues. V was shortened by 6 bases and J by 4 bases, with 13 bases between the two germline ends. CDR3 DNA sequence: TGTGCCAGCAGCCTTGTCAGTGGGTACGAGCAGTACTTC. Translating gives CASSLVSGYEQYF.

This rearrangement joins TRBV19 to TRBJ2-6; D is possibly TRBD1 (5 bases). The CDR3 has 17 amino acids. Trimming removed 1 base from V and 0 bases from J, with 10 bases in between. The germline V gene has CDR1 LNHDA and CDR2 SQIVND (reference sequence). Here the CDR3 reads CASSIGRESSGANVLTF. In nucleotides, the CDR3 is TGTGCCAGTAGTATAGGCAGGGAAAGCTCTGGGGCCAACGTCCTGACTTTC.

The rearrangement uses TRBV7-9 and TRBJ2-7; tentative D call: TRBD2 (6 bases). This CDR3 contains 15 residues. CDR1 and CDR2 (germline): SEHNR, FQNEAQ (reference sequence). V shed 4 bases and J shed 5 bases, with 18 bases lying between them. CDR3 in DNA: TGTGCCAGCAGCTCGGCGGTGGGGGGAGAAAACGAGCAGTACTTC. Its translation: CASSSAVGGENEQYF.

The chain employs TRBV19 and TRBJ1-1; D is perhaps TRBD1 (6 bases). CDR3 length: 15 residues. Germline values: CDR1 LNHDA, CDR2 SQIVND (reference sequence). V was shortened by 4 bases and J by 2 bases, with 14 bases between the two germline ends. The CDR3: CASSKPRGTNTEAFF. Here the CDR3 DNA reads TGTGCCAGTAGTAAGCCGAGGGGGACTAACACTGAAGCTTTCTTT. The full variable domain, completed using reference TRBV19 and TRBJ1-1, is DGGITQSPKYLFRKEGQNVTLSCEQNLNHDAMYWYRQDPGQGLRLIYYSQIVNDFQKGDIAEGYSVSREKKESFPLTVTSAQKNPTAFYLCASSKPRGTNTEAFFGQGTRLTVV.

This chain connects TRBV19 to TRBJ2-7, with TRBD2 matching 10 bases. Germline trimming cut 2 bases from V and 2 bases from J; bases unmatched to any gene: 18. Per the germline V gene, CDR1 is LNHDA and CDR2 is SQIVND (reference sequence). The CDR3 runs 20 residues. CDR3 nucleotide sequence: TGTGCCAGTAGTATAAAATACTGGCTAGCGGGAGCCCCAATTACCTACGAGCAGTACTTC. Encoded protein: CASSIKYWLAGAPITYEQYF.

The chain has TRBV9 and TRBJ2-3, with D maybe TRBD2 (5 bases). The CDR3 spans 16 residues. CDR1 and CDR2 from the germline V gene are SGDLS and YYNGEE. Trimming stripped 4 bases from V and 0 bases from J, with 15 bases between. The CDR3 DNA reads TGTGCCAGCAGCCCTAATAGCGCGCTCAGCACAGATACGCAGTATTTT. This translates into CASSPNSALSTDTQYF.

The rearrangement links TRBV9 to TRBJ2-5; no reliable D call. Germline V gene lookup returns CDR1 SGDLS and CDR2 YYNGEE. This CDR3 is built from 11 residues. V lost 3 bases and J 2 bases, leaving 2 bases between the germline ends. The CDR3 sequence is CASSGQETQYF. The DNA of the CDR3 is TGTGCCAGCAGCGGGCAAGAGACCCAGTACTTC.

The J gene is TRBJ2-7, the V gene TRBV15, with D possibly matching TRBD1 (5 bases). CDR1 LNHNV and CDR2 YYDKDF come from the germline V gene (reference sequence). The V end was cut by 0 bases, the J end by 5 bases, with 11 bases between. This CDR3 spans 14 amino acids. CDR3 sequence: CATSRDIGADEQYF. CDR3 DNA: TGTGCCACCAGCAGAGATATAGGGGCGGACGAGCAGTACTTC.

The chain uses TRBV6-5 and TRBJ1-5; no firm D call. CDR3 length: 15 amino acids. Trimming removed 6 bases at V and 0 bases at J, with 12 bases between. Germline loops: CDR1 MNHEY, CDR2 SVGAGI. CDR3 residues: CASRVSRGSNQPQHF. The CDR3 coding sequence is TGTGCCAGCAGGGTCTCCCGGGGTAGCAATCAGCCCCAGCATTTT.

This chain connects TRBV11-3 to TRBJ2-7, with 9 bases aligning to TRBD2. The germline CDR1 and CDR2 sequences are SGHNT and YENEEA. This CDR3 region has 17 residues. Unmatched junction bases numbered 15, after V lost 2 bases and J lost 7 bases. CDR3 sequence: CASSLRFSGSSFREQYF. The CDR3, as DNA: TGTGCCAGCAGCTTAAGGTTTAGCGGGAGCTCCTTTCGAGAGCAGTACTTC.

The chain has TRBV27 and TRBJ2-3; 8 nucleotides line up with TRBD2. V gave up 5 bases and J gave up 7 bases; unmatched junction bases: 2. The germline CDR1 and CDR2 sequences are MNHEY and SMNVEV (reference sequence). This CDR3 has 12 amino acids. CDR3 coding DNA: TGTGCCAGCAGTCTTAGCGGGAATACGCAGTATTTT. Translated: CASSLSGNTQYF.

The rearrangement joins TRBV27 to TRBJ2-1, with TRBD1 matching 9 bases. Trimming at V came to 4 bases and at J to 4 bases, leaving 8 bases not matched to a gene. In germline, CDR1 is MNHEY, CDR2 SMNVEV (reference sequence). The CDR3 sequence is 16 residues long. The CDR3 reads CASSSFLDRGYNEQFF. In nucleotides, the CDR3 is TGTGCCAGCAGTTCCTTCTTGGACAGGGGATACAATGAGCAGTTCTTC.